The 21 T cell receptor beta chains presented below share a single source sample, sequenced in a study of response to subunit inactivated influenza vaccine. One entry per CDR3 protein, called by TCRdb with MiXCR from the RT-PCR reads. Of a few hundred thousand distinct CDR3 sequences in the sample, roughly 11% were seen once. Specimen: PBMCs from blood, collected roughly 47 days after vaccination. These receptors all come from a man aged 45 to 65 who received an inactivated influenza vaccine.

The rearrangement joins TRBV12-3 or TRBV12-4 to TRBJ2-7; D not certain. V was trimmed by 4 bases and J by 1 base, leaving 14 bases between them. The length of the CDR3 is 15 residues. The CDR3 DNA follows: TGTGCCAGCAGTTCCCTACCGGACGGATCCTACGAGCAGTACTTC. This translates into CASSSLPDGSYEQYF.

This clonotype was detected ten times or more. The chain has TRBV4-3 and TRBJ2-5; 9 bases align to TRBD2. The CDR3 loop spans 16 amino acids. Per the germline V gene, CDR1 is LGHNA and CDR2 is YSLEER. V was pared by 1 base and J by 2 bases, with 5 bases of the junction left unmatched. CDR3 amino acids: CASSQGLADLQETQYF. CDR3 DNA: TGCGCCAGCAGCCAAGGACTAGCGGACCTACAAGAGACCCAGTACTTC.

The rearrangement uses TRBV12-3 or TRBV12-4 and TRBJ2-1; D is uncertain. CDR3 length equals 11 residues. V was shortened by 2 bases and J by 10 bases, with 6 bases between the two germline ends. The CDR3 loop is CASSLNREQFF. CDR3 coding DNA: TGTGCCAGCAGTTTAAATCGAGAGCAGTTCTTC.

This chain links TRBV12-3 or TRBV12-4 with TRBJ2-7, with 9 positions matching TRBD1. V lost 6 bases and J lost 3; bases outside the gene matches: 6. The CDR3 is 14 amino acids. The CDR3 DNA is TGTGCCAGCAGCCCTCGGGACAGGGTCTACGAGCAGTACTTC. Protein: CASSPRDRVYEQYF.

This clonotype came up many times. The chain couples TRBV9 to TRBJ2-7, with D uncertain. There are 13 residues in the CDR3. CDR1 is SGDLS and CDR2 is YYNGEE in the germline V gene. With 0 bases removed from V and 0 bases from J, the gap between germline ends came to 4 bases. The DNA of the CDR3 is TGTGCCAGCAGCGTAGATGGCTCCTACGAGCAGTACTTC. This codes for CASSVDGSYEQYF. Supplemented by reference TRBV9 and TRBJ2-7, the full variable domain reads DSGVTQTPKHLITATGQRVTLRCSPRSGDLSVYWYQQSLDQGLQFLIQYYNGEERAKGNILERFSAQQFPDLHSELNLSSLELGDSALYFCASSVDGSYEQYFGPGTRLTVT.

The chain employs TRBV7-9 and TRBJ2-1, with 10 bases fitting TRBD1. From germline, CDR1 is SEHNR and CDR2 FQNEAQ (reference sequence). V lost 7 bases to trimming and J lost 10 bases; unmatched junction nucleotides: 13. The CDR3 contains 15 residues. The CDR3 protein is CASNLRGQGTGEQFF. In nucleotides, the CDR3 is TGTGCCAGCAATCTTCGGGGACAGGGGACCGGGGAGCAGTTCTTC.

The chain carries TRBV12-3 or TRBV12-4 and TRBJ1-5; perhaps TRBD1 as D (6 bases). V lost 5 bases, J lost 1 base, and 9 bases lay in between. This CDR3 has 14 amino acids. The CDR3: CASSQTGSNQPQHF. CDR3 DNA: TGTGCCAGCAGTCAAACAGGGAGCAATCAGCCCCAGCATTTT.

This clonotype occurred many times. V gene TRBV7-2 combines with J gene TRBJ2-5, with D possibly TRBD2 on 5 matching bases. The CDR3 is made up of 15 amino acids. V shed 4 bases and J shed 4 bases, with 16 bases lying between them. Germline assignment: CDR1 SGHTA and CDR2 FQGNSA. CDR3 region: CASSSPPLASETQYF. Here the CDR3 DNA reads TGTGCCAGCAGCTCCCCCCCTCTAGCATCAGAGACCCAGTACTTC.

This clonotype came up many times. This chain joins TRBV4-3 and TRBJ2-7, with TRBD2 as a possible D gene (6 bases). CDR3 length: 18 amino acids. The germline gives CDR1 LGHNA, CDR2 YSLEER. V gave up 0 bases and J gave up 1 base, with 19 bases separating them. CDR3 nucleotide sequence: TGCGCCAGCAGCCAAGATGTCGTCTTTGTCGGGAGTTCCTACGAGCAGTACTTC. Its translation: CASSQDVVFVGSSYEQYF.

In its sample, this clonotype was seen many times. The rearrangement joins TRBV10-3 to TRBJ2-7; TRBD1 agrees at 7 bases. The germline V gene encodes CDR1 ENHRY and CDR2 SYGVKD. CDR3 length: 13 residues. J was trimmed by 3 bases and V by 4 bases; bases with no gene match: 3. Here the CDR3 DNA reads TGTGCCATCAGTGTACAGGGGAACTACGAGCAGTACTTC. Its protein is CAISVQGNYEQYF.

This chain uses TRBV5-1 with TRBJ2-2, with TRBD1 matching 8 bases. In germline, CDR1 is SGHRS, CDR2 YFSETQ. V shed 4 bases, J shed 0 bases, and the junction held 5 bases outside the gene matches. The CDR3 is made up of 16 amino acids. The CDR3 DNA sequence: TGCGCCAGCAGCACGCCGACAGGGGCGAACACCGGGGAGCTGTTTTTT. It is translated as CASSTPTGANTGELFF.

This clonotype has at least ten counts. The chain couples TRBV7-2 to TRBJ2-7; D ambiguous. The germline CDR1 and CDR2 sequences are SGHTA and FQGNSA. This CDR3 contains 14 residues. Trimming pared 5 bases from V and 0 bases from J, leaving 11 bases between. The CDR3 here is CASSRLRSSYEQYF. As DNA, the CDR3 is TGTGCCAGCAGCAGACTTAGGAGCTCCTACGAGCAGTACTTC.

In this sample, this clonotype turned up many times. The chain links TRBV7-2 to TRBJ2-1; possibly TRBD1 for D (6 bases). The CDR3 length is 17 residues. Deletions cut 2 bases from V and 4 bases from J, with 18 bases between. Germline CDR1 SGHTA, CDR2 FQGNSA. CDR3 region: CASSLQIGQRYYNEQFF. CDR3 sequence (DNA): TGTGCCAGCAGCTTACAAATCGGACAGCGATATTACAATGAGCAGTTCTTC.

The V gene is TRBV11-3, the J gene TRBJ2-1; 9 positions agree with TRBD2. The CDR3 has 16 residues. V shed 5 bases, J shed 0 bases, and the junction held 5 bases outside the gene matches. CDR1 SGHNT and CDR2 YENEEA come from the germline V gene. The CDR3 region is CASSSSGRSSYNEQFF. CDR3 bases: TGTGCCAGCAGCAGTAGCGGGAGAAGCTCCTACAATGAGCAGTTCTTC.

The table lists this clonotype with many counts. The chain employs TRBV28 and TRBJ2-1, with 12 bases that match TRBD1. The CDR3 is 15 residues long. Germline CDR1 reads MDHEN; CDR2 reads SYDVKM. Trimming removed 4 bases from V and 8 bases from J; junction bases left unmatched: 6. CDR3 residues: CASSSGTGGRDEQFF. DNA for the CDR3: TGTGCCAGCAGTTCGGGGACAGGGGGCAGGGATGAGCAGTTCTTC.

There are a few counts of this clonotype. The V call is TRBV5-6, the J call TRBJ2-5; perhaps TRBD1 as D (6 bases). This CDR3 has 15 residues. The germline V and J ends were trimmed by 0 bases and 9 bases, with 18 bases remaining between them. Germline V gene data show CDR1 as SGHDT and CDR2 as YYEEEE. The CDR3 region has the DNA TGTGCCAGCAGCTTGGAGATAGAACAGGGCTTGGCCCAGTACTTC. Translation gives CASSLEIEQGLAQYF. Full variable domain (remainder filled in from reference TRBV5-6 and TRBJ2-5): DAGVTQSPTHLIKTRGQQVTLRCSPKSGHDTVSWYQQALGQGPQFIFQYYEEEERQRGNFPDRFSGHQFPNYSSELNVNALLLGDSALYLCASSLEIEQGLAQYFGPGTRLLVL.

The chain links TRBV7-2 to TRBJ2-1; weak D call: TRBD1 (5 bases). The CDR3 has 15 amino acids. V shed 8 bases and J shed 0 bases, with 14 bases lying between them. Per germline, CDR1 SGHTA and CDR2 FQGNSA. The CDR3, as DNA: TGTGCCAGCGGCCCCGACAGTTCCTCCTACAATGAGCAGTTCTTC. It yields the protein CASGPDSSSYNEQFF.

This clonotype was observed many times. The rearrangement links TRBV4-3 to TRBJ2-7, with TRBD1 matching over 10 bases. J lost 4 bases, V lost 0 bases, and 6 bases had no gene match. Germline V CDR1 and CDR2: LGHNA, YSLEER. CDR3 length: 16 amino acids. The CDR3 nucleotides read TGCGCCAGCAGCCAAGAGGGGACAGGGGCGTATTACGAGCAGTACTTC. The encoded protein is CASSQEGTGAYYEQYF.

The chain employs TRBV7-2 and TRBJ2-7; 7 positions match TRBD1. V trimming: 1 base; J trimming: 3 bases; junction bases outside the gene matches: 6. This CDR3 is built from 15 residues. Germline CDR1 and CDR2: SGHTA and FQGNSA. The CDR3 nucleotides are TGTGCCAGCAGCTTAGGACAGGGATTACACTACGAGCAGTACTTC. Protein: CASSLGQGLHYEQYF.

The chain recombines TRBV7-9 with TRBJ2-7; maybe TRBD2 (5 bases). In germline, CDR1 is SEHNR, CDR2 FQNEAQ (reference sequence). The CDR3 sequence is 16 residues long. The ends were cut back, 4 bases at V and 3 bases at J, with 19 bases in the middle. CDR3 residues: CASSSHLLGAHYEQYF. The CDR3 bases are TGTGCCAGCAGCTCCCACCTACTGGGAGCTCACTACGAGCAGTACTTC.

This rearrangement joins TRBV6-2 or TRBV6-3 to TRBJ1-6; tentatively, D is TRBD1 (5 bases). V was trimmed by 7 bases and J by 4 bases, leaving 11 bases between them. From germline, CDR1 is MNHEY and CDR2 SVGEGT. This CDR3 is 14 amino acids long. The chain's CDR3 is CASKDTGYNSPLHF. In DNA, the CDR3 is TGTGCCAGCAAGGACACGGGGTATAATTCACCCCTCCACTTT.